One and the same sample provided the 32 T cell receptor beta chains below, sequenced in a study of T cell repertoires in cytomegalovirus infection. TCRdb fed the reads into MiXCR, producing one record per CDR3 protein. Of a few hundred thousand distinct CDR3 sequences in the sample, 26% were seen once. The specimen was PBMCs. These receptors came from a human donor in good health (CMV status not recorded). Some clones in this sample may be carry-over from other donors' samples.

This sequence joins TRBV6-5 and TRBJ2-7; 10 nucleotides agree with TRBD1. The CDR3 loop spans 12 amino acids. Trimming removed 6 bases from V and 7 bases from J; junction bases left unmatched: 3. In germline, CDR1 is MNHEY, CDR2 SVGAGI. CDR3 in amino acids: CASSRTGGEQYF. DNA for the CDR3: TGTGCCAGCAGCAGGACAGGGGGAGAGCAGTACTTC.

CDR3 region: CASRIAGRTDTQYF. The CDR3 DNA is TGTGCCAGCCGGATAGCGGGGCGCACAGATACGCAGTATTTT. The chain has TRBV12-3 or TRBV12-4 and TRBJ2-3; TRBD2 matches 8 bases. This CDR3 has 14 amino acids. V was pared by 8 bases and J by 1 base, with 5 bases of the junction left unmatched.

This rearrangement joins TRBV5-6 to TRBJ2-5, with 11 bases aligning to TRBD2. The CDR3 loop spans 16 amino acids. Per germline, CDR1 SGHDT and CDR2 YYEEEE. V shed 3 bases, J shed 4 bases, and the junction held 8 bases outside the gene matches. CDR3 sequence: CASSYKTSGTIETQYF. The CDR3 DNA is TGTGCCAGCAGCTACAAGACTAGCGGGACGATAGAGACCCAGTACTTC.

V gene TRBV7-3 combines with J gene TRBJ2-1, with a weak D call TRBD2 (6 bases). The CDR3 totals 15 residues. The germline V and J ends were trimmed by 4 bases and 7 bases, with 17 bases remaining between them. CDR1 is SGHTA, CDR2 FQGTGA, per germline. The DNA for the CDR3 is TGTGCCAGCAGCTCACACAGGAGACGGGGGAATGAGCAGTTCTTC. It encodes CASSSHRRRGNEQFF.

The V gene is TRBV2, the J gene TRBJ1-1; D is ambiguous. V lost 3 bases to trimming and J lost 4 bases, with 9 bases between them. Germline CDR1 reads SNHLY; CDR2 reads FYNNEI. The CDR3 is 13 residues long. The CDR3 spells CASSEGWGTEAFF. As DNA, the CDR3 is TGTGCCAGCAGTGAGGGCTGGGGCACTGAAGCTTTCTTT.

This chain links TRBV5-1 with TRBJ2-1; TRBD2 is a possible D gene (5 bases). The CDR3 is 14 amino acids. Germline V gene lookup returns CDR1 SGHRS and CDR2 YFSETQ. Trimming took 1 base from V and 5 from J, leaving 10 bases between them. The CDR3 is CASSLIGDHNEQFF. CDR3 bases: TGCGCCAGCAGCTTGATCGGGGATCACAATGAGCAGTTCTTC.

Only a few counts were recorded for this clonotype. This CDR3 reads CASSYSGRDGEQYV. The CDR3 nucleotides are TGTGCCAGCAGTTACTCAGGGCGGGACGGGGAGCAGTACGTC. The V gene is TRBV6-2 or TRBV6-3, the J gene TRBJ2-7; a possible D gene is TRBD2 (6 bases). Germline-derived CDR1 and CDR2 are MNHEY and SVGEGT. This CDR3 has 14 residues. Trimming removed 0 bases from V and 7 bases from J, with 13 bases in between.

V is TRBV18 and J is TRBJ2-7; 8 bases line up with TRBD2. The CDR3 is 18 amino acids. Germline values: CDR1 KGHSH, CDR2 LQKENI. The junction had 13 bases not matched to a gene; V was cut back by 2 bases and J by 1 base. The chain's CDR3 is CASSPSEAGAAFSYEQYV. CDR3 coding DNA: TGTGCCAGCTCACCATCTGAAGCGGGAGCCGCTTTTTCCTACGAGCAGTACGTC.

The chain links TRBV6-5 to TRBJ2-1; 7 bases are shared with TRBD2. CDR1 is MNHEY and CDR2 is SVGAGI in the germline V gene. V lost 5 bases, J lost 6 bases, and 10 bases stayed unmatched. This CDR3 is built from 15 residues. CDR3 loop: CASSPWEGLPNEQFF. The CDR3 bases are TGTGCCAGCAGTCCCTGGGAGGGGCTGCCCAATGAGCAGTTCTTC.

This clonotype was counted many times. The chain links TRBV7-2 to TRBJ2-2; a weak D match, TRBD2 (6 bases). Looked up from germline, CDR1 is SGHTA and CDR2 is FQGNSA. The CDR3 spans 15 residues. Trimming removed 0 bases from V and 4 bases from J, with 9 bases in between. In DNA, the CDR3 is TGTGCCAGCAGCTTAGCGGGACTCGCCACCGGGGAGCTGTTTTTT. Its protein is CASSLAGLATGELFF.

The chain is built from TRBV12-3 or TRBV12-4 and TRBJ1-1; D gene uncertain. CDR3 length: 14 amino acids. Trimming shortened V by 2 bases and J by 8 bases, and 15 bases separated the two germline ends. The CDR3 DNA is TGTGCCAGCAGTTTAAGACCCCTAGGCGGGGAAGCTTTCTTT. Its protein product is CASSLRPLGGEAFF.

This clonotype was recorded a few times. The gene calls are TRBV4-2 and TRBJ1-5; TRBD1 matches 8 bases. The ends lost 2 bases at V and 4 bases at J; junction bases unmatched: 13. This CDR3 has 18 residues. Germline values: CDR1 LGHNA, CDR2 YNFKEQ. The CDR3, as DNA: TGTGCCAGCAGCCAACAGATACCTACAGGGGGAGTTAATCAGCCCCAGCATTTT. It encodes CASSQQIPTGGVNQPQHF.

The chain combines TRBV6-1 with TRBJ1-1, with a weak D call TRBD1 (5 bases). V gave up 5 bases and J gave up 6 bases, with 22 bases separating them. The CDR3 has 16 amino acids. The germline V gene has CDR1 MNHNS and CDR2 SASEGT. The CDR3 here is CASSSLILGGSAEAFF. For the CDR3, the DNA is TGTGCCAGCAGTTCCCTAATATTGGGGGGGTCGGCTGAAGCTTTCTTT.

This chain connects TRBV7-8 to TRBJ2-3, with D hard to call. Germline-derived CDR1 and CDR2 are SGHVS and FQNEAQ. Deletions cut 2 bases from V and 5 bases from J, with 11 bases between. The CDR3 covers 14 residues. CDR3 DNA: TGTGCCAGCAGCTTAAACGAGTTAGGAGATACGCAGTATTTT. It codes for CASSLNELGDTQYF.

V is TRBV11-2 and J is TRBJ2-1, with 10 nucleotides matching TRBD2. This CDR3 has 16 amino acids. V gave up 5 bases and J gave up 3 bases; unmatched junction bases: 7. Per the germline V gene, CDR1 is SGHAT and CDR2 is FQNNGV. CDR3 sequence: CASSEDLAGVYNEQFF. The DNA for the CDR3 is TGTGCCAGCAGCGAAGACCTAGCGGGGGTCTACAATGAGCAGTTCTTC.

V is TRBV19 and J is TRBJ2-2; 11 bases agree with TRBD1. CDR3 length: 16 residues. V lost 3 bases to trimming and J lost 4 bases; unmatched junction nucleotides: 4. Germline assignment: CDR1 LNHDA and CDR2 SQIVND (reference sequence). The CDR3 loop reads CASSIGQGASTGELFF. The CDR3 nucleotides are TGTGCCAGTAGTATCGGACAGGGGGCTTCCACCGGGGAGCTGTTTTTT.

This clonotype was detected a few times. The chain carries TRBV7-2 and TRBJ2-3; D unresolved. Germline V gives CDR1 SGHTA, CDR2 FQGNSA. The V and J ends lost 7 bases and 3 bases respectively, with 14 bases between them. The CDR3 consists of 14 residues. The CDR3 bases are TGTGCCAGCACCAAGGGTCTCGCGACAGATACGCAGTATTTT. Translation gives CASTKGLATDTQYF.

In this sample, this clonotype turned up a few times. The junction shows a germline mismatch at one end, possibly a read error. The chain couples TRBV11-3 to TRBJ2-5; D possibly corresponds to TRBD1 (5 bases). Germline loops: CDR1 SGHNT, CDR2 YENEEA. The CDR3 contains 11 residues. In DNA, the CDR3 is TGTGCCAGCAGCGGAAAGAAAGAAGGGGTCTTC. It yields the protein CASSGKKEGVF.

The chain carries TRBV27 and TRBJ1-2, with D unclear. Germline V CDR1 and CDR2: MNHEY, SMNVEV (reference sequence). The CDR3 consists of 13 residues. V lost 6 bases and J lost 2, with 10 bases in between. CDR3 amino acids: CASRLTPNYGYTF. The CDR3 coding sequence is TGTGCCAGCAGGTTGACACCAAACTATGGCTACACCTTC.

CDR3 nucleotides: TGCAGTGCTCCGACCGATTACAATGAGCAGTTCTTC. Translation gives CSAPTDYNEQFF. This chain connects TRBV20-1 to TRBJ2-1; D is uncertain. Trimming took off 5 bases at V and 4 bases at J, with 9 bases between the two ends. Germline values: CDR1 DFQATT, CDR2 SNEGSKA (reference sequence). CDR3 length: 12 residues.

This clonotype occurred many times. The chain is built from TRBV12-5 and TRBJ2-5; 7 bases are shared with TRBD2. The J segment lost 3 bases and the V segment lost 0 bases, leaving 10 bases of the junction unmatched. CDR3 length: 17 residues. Looked up from germline, CDR1 is LGHNT and CDR2 is FRNRAP. CDR3 coding DNA: TGTGCTAGTGGTTTGGTACAAGGTGCTAGCGGAAAAGAGACCCAGTACTTC. Its protein is CASGLVQGASGKETQYF.

This clonotype was detected ten times or more. The genes are TRBV12-3 or TRBV12-4 and TRBJ2-7; D is unclear. This CDR3 is 12 amino acids long. V gave up 5 bases and J gave up 4 bases, with 9 bases separating them. Here the CDR3 DNA reads TGTGCCAGCAGTGTGGACCGGTACGAGCAGTACTTC. Its protein is CASSVDRYEQYF.

This clonotype was seen repeatedly, ten times or more. The genes are TRBV7-2 and TRBJ2-3; D gene unclear. The CDR3 is 15 amino acids. Germline CDR1 reads SGHTA; CDR2 reads FQGNSA. Trimming took 1 base from V and 4 from J, leaving 12 bases between them. The CDR3 DNA reads TGTGCCAGCAGCTTAGATCCGGTCGCAGCAGATACGCAGTATTTT. It yields the protein CASSLDPVAADTQYF.

Only a few counts were recorded for this clonotype. The CDR3 nucleotides are TGTGCCAGCAGTTCCGTCGGGGGAGGGCACAATGAGCAGTTCTTC. Its translation: CASSSVGGGHNEQFF. The V gene is TRBV28, the J gene TRBJ2-1, with 7 bases that match TRBD2. The CDR3 runs 15 residues. Germline V gene lookup returns CDR1 MDHEN and CDR2 SYDVKM. V shed 4 bases, J shed 5 bases, and the junction held 8 bases outside the gene matches.

CDR3 coding DNA: TGTGCCAGCAGCTTAGGGCAGGGCTCGCAGTATTTT. Its protein product is CASSLGQGSQYF. V is TRBV7-2 and J is TRBJ2-3, with a possible D match to TRBD1 (5 bases). Trimming left V 1 base short and J 10 bases short, with 9 bases between. CDR3 length: 12 amino acids. CDR1 and CDR2 from the germline V gene are SGHTA and FQGNSA.

The V gene is TRBV5-1, the J gene TRBJ1-2; D might be TRBD1 (6 bases). Trimming removed 3 bases from V and 11 bases from J, with 20 bases in between. This CDR3 region has 14 residues. Per the germline V gene, CDR1 is SGHRS and CDR2 is YFSETQ. For the CDR3, the DNA is TGCGCCAGCAGCTCGGATGCCGGGACGGGGGCATACACCTTC. The encoded protein is CASSSDAGTGAYTF.

The chain couples TRBV19 to TRBJ2-1; D unclear. This CDR3 is 12 amino acids long. Per the germline V gene, CDR1 is LNHDA and CDR2 is SQIVND (reference sequence). Trimming left V 0 bases short and J 11 bases short, with 8 bases between. CDR3 DNA: TGTGCCAGTAGTATAGATGCCTCCAAGCAGTTCTTC. It encodes CASSIDASKQFF.

A few counts support this clonotype. This chain joins TRBV24-1 and TRBJ2-3; D call uncertain. V was clipped by 0 bases and J by 12 bases, with 21 bases between them. In germline, CDR1 is KGHDR, CDR2 SFDVKD. The CDR3 contains 16 residues. The CDR3 spells CATSDLSGLLPCIQYF. For the CDR3, the DNA is TGTGCCACCAGTGATTTGTCCGGTTTATTGCCCTGCATTCAGTATTTT.

This clonotype was picked up a small number of times. The V gene is TRBV6-2 or TRBV6-3, the J gene TRBJ2-1, with D perhaps matching TRBD2 (6 bases). The CDR3 runs 16 residues. Germline CDR1 reads MNHEY; CDR2 reads SVGEGT. Deletions cut 1 base from V and 2 bases from J, with 12 bases between. CDR3 sequence reads: CASSYFPGATYNEQFF. The DNA for the CDR3 is TGTGCCAGCAGTTACTTCCCGGGAGCGACCTACAATGAGCAGTTCTTC.

This sequence joins TRBV20-1 and TRBJ2-1, with 7 bases aligning to TRBD2. Trimming removed 1 base from V and 7 bases from J; junction bases left unmatched: 1. CDR3 length equals 12 residues. Germline CDR1 DFQATT, CDR2 SNEGSKA (reference sequence). The chain's CDR3 is CSARGLANEQFF. CDR3 in DNA: TGCAGTGCTAGAGGACTAGCTAATGAGCAGTTCTTC.

This clonotype has more than one count but fewer than ten. V and J are TRBV11-3 and TRBJ2-1; TRBD2 aligns across 9 bases. The V segment lost 5 bases and the J segment 9 bases; nucleotides outside the gene matches: 2. CDR1 is SGHNT and CDR2 is YENEEA in the germline V gene. The CDR3 extends over 12 amino acids. The CDR3 here is CASSHSGSEQFF. The CDR3, as DNA: TGTGCCAGCAGCCATAGCGGGAGTGAGCAGTTCTTC.

This chain joins TRBV11-2 and TRBJ2-7, with 8 bases lining up with TRBD1. Germline lookup yields CDR1 SGHAT and CDR2 FQNNGV. This CDR3 is 15 amino acids long. Trimming removed 4 bases from V and 2 bases from J; junction bases left unmatched: 7. The CDR3 sequence: CASSWTGKEAYEQYF. In nucleotides, the CDR3 is TGTGCCAGCAGCTGGACAGGGAAAGAGGCCTACGAGCAGTACTTC.